What follows are 32 T cell receptor beta chains derived from one specimen sequenced in a study of T cells in Graves' hyperthyroidism and ophthalmopathy. The CDR3 regions of TCR beta were amplified from RNA transcripts. Primed by the HTBI set, a first-round RT-PCR was run on the TCR CDR3. Via MiXCR, TCRdb re-called the multiplex PCR reads, giving one row per CDR3 protein. The sample holds around 190,000 distinct CDR3 sequences, about 18% seen once. The sample was blood. Receptors were obtained from a woman in her 50s with Graves' hyperthyroidism.

This chain uses TRBV29-1 with TRBJ2-7, with 7 bases lining up with TRBD1. Per the germline V gene, CDR1 is SQVTM and CDR2 is ANQGSEA. V shed 7 bases and J 3 bases; nucleotides not matched to a gene: 9. The CDR3 spans 13 residues. CDR3 protein: CSARDRPYYEQYF. The CDR3, as DNA: TGCAGCGCCAGGGACAGACCCTACTACGAGCAGTACTTC.

This clonotype occurred many times. The gene calls are TRBV6-2 or TRBV6-3 and TRBJ1-5; possibly TRBD1 for D (6 bases). This CDR3 has 17 amino acids. The germline V and J ends were trimmed by 0 bases and 2 bases, with 14 bases remaining between them. Germline V lookup: CDR1 MNHEY, CDR2 SVGEGT. CDR3 sequence: CASSYSRGRVGNQPQHF. The CDR3, as DNA: TGTGCCAGCAGTTACTCCAGGGGCAGGGTGGGCAATCAGCCCCAGCATTTT.

This chain connects TRBV7-9 to TRBJ2-3, with D possibly being TRBD1 (5 bases). The germline V and J ends were trimmed by 5 bases and 0 bases, with 15 bases remaining between them. The CDR3 extends over 16 amino acids. From germline, CDR1 is SEHNR and CDR2 FQNEAQ (reference sequence). Written as DNA, the CDR3 is TGTGCCAGCAGCCTCGCCTGGGGCGGTAGCACAGATACGCAGTATTTT. Translating gives CASSLAWGGSTDTQYF.

This clonotype was seen at least ten times. The rearrangement joins TRBV6-5 to TRBJ1-2; D perhaps matches TRBD1 (6 bases). V lost 0 bases to trimming and J lost 7 bases, with 12 bases between them. This CDR3 spans 14 amino acids. Germline V gene sequence: CDR1 MNHEY, CDR2 SVGAGI. This chain's CDR3 is CASSYSRGAAGYTF. In nucleotides, the CDR3 is TGTGCCAGCAGTTACTCCAGGGGAGCCGCTGGCTACACCTTC.

This clonotype was counted only a few times. CDR3 protein: CASSPPEVQETQYF. The DNA of the CDR3 is TGTGCCAGCTCACCGCCGGAGGTCCAAGAGACCCAGTACTTC. The V call is TRBV18, the J call TRBJ2-5, with D perhaps matching TRBD2 (5 bases). Germline CDR1 is KGHSH and CDR2 is LQKENI. This CDR3 region has 14 residues. Trimming removed 3 bases at V and 1 base at J, with 9 bases between.

The rearrangement links TRBV20-1 to TRBJ2-5, with D maybe TRBD2 (7 bases). Between the trimmed V and J ends, which lost 2 bases and 5 bases, there was a span of 12 bases. Germline CDR1 and CDR2: DFQATT and SNEGSKA (reference sequence). The CDR3 runs 13 residues. The CDR3 DNA sequence: TGCAGTGCTAGACGCGGGGGCGAGGAGACCCAGTACTTC. Amino acid sequence: CSARRGGEETQYF.

This clonotype was seen repeatedly, ten times or more. V is TRBV19 and J is TRBJ2-3; 9 nucleotides agree with TRBD2. V was pared by 5 bases and J by 2 bases, with 5 bases of the junction left unmatched. This CDR3 has 15 residues. Germline V gives CDR1 LNHDA, CDR2 SQIVND (reference sequence). Here the CDR3 reads CASSSSGTNTDTQYF. CDR3 nucleotides: TGTGCCAGTAGTTCTAGCGGGACTAACACAGATACGCAGTATTTT.

This clonotype was detected many times. The chain employs TRBV7-2 and TRBJ1-2; no definite D call. The V end was cut by 5 bases, the J end by 3 bases, with 13 bases between. Germline loops: CDR1 SGHTA, CDR2 FQGNSA. The CDR3 is 14 amino acids. CDR3 residues: CASSEAGMDYGYTF. DNA for the CDR3: TGTGCCAGCAGCGAGGCGGGGATGGACTATGGCTACACCTTC.

This clonotype was seen many times. The chain joins TRBV20-1 to TRBJ1-2, with TRBD1 as a possible D gene (5 bases). The CDR3 covers 11 residues. CDR1 and CDR2 from the germline V gene are DFQATT and SNEGSKA (reference sequence). V lost 4 bases and J 6 bases, leaving 9 bases between the germline ends. The CDR3 nucleotides read TGCAGTGCTACCGGGGGGGATGGCTACACCTTC. This sequence encodes CSATGGDGYTF.

The table lists this clonotype with many counts. This chain connects TRBV7-9 to TRBJ1-1; D unresolved. The CDR3 runs 12 residues. V dropped 5 bases and J dropped 5 bases, with 9 bases sitting between them. The germline V gene has CDR1 SEHNR and CDR2 FQNEAQ (reference sequence). The CDR3 loop is CASSGRRTEAFF. The CDR3 DNA reads as TGTGCCAGCAGCGGGAGGAGAACTGAAGCTTTCTTT.

This clonotype was found many times. The gene calls are TRBV28 and TRBJ2-7; a weak D match, TRBD2 (6 bases). The V end was cut by 7 bases, the J end by 4 bases, with 11 bases between. The germline CDR1 and CDR2 sequences are MDHEN and SYDVKM. The CDR3 runs to 12 residues. For the CDR3, the DNA is TGTGCCAGCACCCGGGAGTTTTACGAGCAGTACTTC. This codes for CASTREFYEQYF.

Concerning this clonotype itself: A much larger clone differs from this one at a single base, so this may be a read error. Lacking the conserved final phenylalanine or tryptophan, this CDR3 likely reflects a read error. As DNA, the CDR3 is TGTGCCAGCAGTGCCCTAGACAGGGCCGGGGGCGGGGAGCTGTTTCTT. Translation: CASSALDRAGGGELFL. J is TRBJ2-2 and V is TRBV6-1; D possibly corresponds to TRBD1 (7 bases). The CDR3 length is 16 residues. CDR1 MNHNS and CDR2 SASEGT come from the germline V gene. The ends were cut back, 4 bases at V and 7 bases at J, with 19 bases in the middle.

This clonotype was counted many times. V usage is TRBV19 and J usage is TRBJ1-6, with 9 positions matching TRBD1. CDR1 and CDR2 from the germline V gene are LNHDA and SQIVND (reference sequence). The length of the CDR3 is 14 residues. V lost 4 bases and J lost 10; bases outside the gene matches: 5. This chain's CDR3 is CASSTGTGLSPLHF. In DNA form, the CDR3 reads TGTGCCAGTAGTACCGGGACAGGGCTCTCACCCCTCCACTTT.

This clonotype was picked up many times. This chain joins TRBV12-3 or TRBV12-4 and TRBJ2-5; the D gene could be TRBD1 or TRBD2 (5 bases each). The CDR3 consists of 14 residues. The V end was cut by 2 bases, the J end by 1 base, with 8 bases between. CDR3 nucleotides: TGTGCCAGCAGTTTAAGAGGGACCCAAGAGACCCAGTACTTC. Translation: CASSLRGTQETQYF.

Ten or more counts support this clonotype. V and J are TRBV3-1 and TRBJ1-5; D not certain. CDR3 size: 13 residues. V gave up 2 bases and J gave up 2 bases, with 4 bases separating them. Germline V gene data show CDR1 as LGHDT and CDR2 as YNNKEL (reference sequence). Written as DNA, the CDR3 is TGTGCCAGCAGCCAACAGGGCAATCAGCCCCAGCATTTT. It is translated as CASSQQGNQPQHF.

V and J are TRBV2 and TRBJ1-1; 9 bases align to TRBD1. This CDR3 has 15 residues. The V and J ends lost 6 bases and 3 bases, in that order; junction bases with no gene match: 8. The V gene's germline CDR1 is SNHLY and CDR2 FYNNEI. CDR3 DNA: TGTGCCAGCAGGGGGGGGACAGGGAGCGACACTGAAGCTTTCTTT. Residues: CASRGGTGSDTEAFF.

This sequence joins TRBV6-1 and TRBJ1-1; TRBD1 aligns across 7 bases. The germline V gene encodes CDR1 MNHNS and CDR2 SASEGT. V shed 6 bases, J shed 7 bases, and the junction held 8 bases outside the gene matches. There are 13 residues in the CDR3. This chain's CDR3 is CASSPSGTVEAFF. The CDR3 DNA is TGTGCCAGCAGCCCGAGCGGGACAGTTGAAGCTTTCTTT.

This clonotype has a count of ten or more. V and J are TRBV2 and TRBJ2-7; 7 bases match TRBD1. This CDR3 has 16 residues. Unmatched junction bases numbered 13, after V lost 6 bases and J lost 2 bases. Germline assignment: CDR1 SNHLY and CDR2 FYNNEI. CDR3 in DNA: TGTGCCAGCAGGAACCACAGGGGACCCCTTGCCTACGAGCAGTACTTC. Its protein product is CASRNHRGPLAYEQYF.

The gene calls are TRBV19 and TRBJ1-6, with a tentative D call TRBD1 (5 bases). Trimming took 1 base from V and 7 from J, leaving 11 bases between them. The CDR3 runs to 15 residues. CDR1 is LNHDA and CDR2 is SQIVND in the germline V gene (reference sequence). CDR3 sequence (DNA): TGTGCCAGTAGTATAGGGGGGGGGGAAAATTCACCCCTCCACTTT. Protein product: CASSIGGGENSPLHF. The complete variable domain, with remaining parts taken from reference TRBV19 and TRBJ1-6, reads DGGITQSPKYLFRKEGQNVTLSCEQNLNHDAMYWYRQDPGQGLRLIYYSQIVNDFQKGDIAEGYSVSREKKESFPLTVTSAQKNPTAFYLCASSIGGGENSPLHFGNGTRLTVT.

This clonotype appeared many times. This chain connects TRBV5-1 to TRBJ1-1; D might be TRBD1 (5 bases). The V end was cut by 0 bases, the J end by 7 bases, with 10 bases between. The CDR3 loop spans 13 amino acids. CDR1 SGHRS and CDR2 YFSETQ come from the germline V gene. The CDR3 nucleotides read TGCGCCAGCAGCTTGGTGGGGGGATATGAAGCTTTCTTT. It yields the protein CASSLVGGYEAFF.

This clonotype was seen many times. The chain is built from TRBV5-6 and TRBJ2-1, with TRBD1 matching 8 bases. Germline CDR1 is SGHDT and CDR2 is YYEEEE. The CDR3 consists of 17 residues. J gave up 7 bases and V 2 bases, and 14 bases lay outside the gene matches. The CDR3 sequence: CASSFGWGTGDLNEQFF. The CDR3 DNA is TGTGCCAGCAGCTTCGGATGGGGGACAGGAGATCTAAATGAGCAGTTCTTC. Variable domain in full (rest from reference TRBV5-6 and TRBJ2-1): DAGVTQSPTHLIKTRGQQVTLRCSPKSGHDTVSWYQQALGQGPQFIFQYYEEEERQRGNFPDRFSGHQFPNYSSELNVNALLLGDSALYLCASSFGWGTGDLNEQFFGPGTRLTVL.

V gene TRBV9 combines with J gene TRBJ2-5; D possibly corresponds to TRBD2 (7 bases). The CDR3 is made up of 15 amino acids. The V and J ends lost 4 bases and 5 bases respectively, with 18 bases between them. Germline V gene lookup returns CDR1 SGDLS and CDR2 YYNGEE. The DNA for the CDR3 is TGTGCCAGCAGCCCTGGGGGGGCCCAGGCGGAGACCCAGTACTTC. This translates into CASSPGGAQAETQYF.

The chain carries TRBV27 and TRBJ2-1; no reliable D call. The CDR3 has 16 amino acids. Germline V gives CDR1 MNHEY, CDR2 SMNVEV (reference sequence). Trimming removed 0 bases at V and 9 bases at J, with 18 bases between. The CDR3 DNA reads TGTGCCAGCAGTTTATCGGTCCAACTCCGGCGTATTGAGCAGTTCTTC. The encoded protein is CASSLSVQLRRIEQFF.

V gene TRBV12-3 or TRBV12-4 combines with J gene TRBJ2-1; 14 bases map to TRBD2. The CDR3 consists of 18 residues. V dropped 6 bases and J dropped 3; count of bases not matched to a gene: 10. CDR3 in amino acids: CASSSGTSGSQSYNEQFF. Written as DNA, the CDR3 is TGTGCCAGCAGCTCCGGGACTAGCGGGAGTCAAAGCTACAATGAGCAGTTCTTC.

This clonotype was counted ten times or more. This chain uses TRBV29-1 with TRBJ1-1; D remains ambiguous. CDR1 SQVTM and CDR2 ANQGSEA come from the germline V gene. The V end lost 3 bases, the J end lost 4 bases, and 9 bases lay between the germline ends. The CDR3 loop spans 12 amino acids. CDR3 sequence: CSVDPRGTEAFF. CDR3 coding DNA: TGCAGCGTTGACCCTCGGGGCACTGAAGCTTTCTTT. Together with reference TRBV29-1 and TRBJ1-1, the CDR3 gives the full variable domain: SAVISQKPSRDICQRGTSLTIQCQVDSQVTMMFWYRQQPGQSLTLIATANQGSEATYESGFVIDKFPISRPNLTFSTLTVSNMSPEDSSIYLCSVDPRGTEAFFGQGTRLTVV.

The sample holds many counts of this clonotype. The chain couples TRBV7-8 to TRBJ2-1; 10 nucleotides match TRBD1. The CDR3 is 17 residues long. CDR1 is SGHVS and CDR2 is FQNEAQ in the germline V gene. The junction had 9 bases not matched to a gene; V was cut back by 5 bases and J by 2 bases. In nucleotides, the CDR3 is TGTGCCAGCAGCGCTCCAGGGGGACAGGGGACCTACAATGAGCAGTTCTTC. Translated: CASSAPGGQGTYNEQFF.

In this sample, this clonotype turned up many times. V and J are TRBV20-1 and TRBJ2-2; weak D call: TRBD2 (6 bases). Looked up from germline, CDR1 is DFQATT and CDR2 is SNEGSKA (reference sequence). This CDR3 comprises 12 residues. Trimming shortened V by 7 bases and J by 4 bases, and 10 bases separated the two germline ends. This chain's CDR3 is CSVRRGTGELFF. The CDR3 DNA reads TGCAGTGTCAGGAGGGGCACCGGGGAGCTGTTTTTT.

This clonotype was seen many times. The genes are TRBV28 and TRBJ2-3; D might be TRBD1 (6 bases). V was clipped by 6 bases and J by 0 bases, with 25 bases between them. Germline-derived CDR1 and CDR2 are MDHEN and SYDVKM. The CDR3 runs to 19 residues. The CDR3 DNA reads as TGTGCCAGCAGGGACAGCGTAAGGACAGTTTCTCCTAGCACAGATACGCAGTATTTT. This translates into CASRDSVRTVSPSTDTQYF. The whole variable domain, filled in from reference TRBV28 and TRBJ2-3, reads DVKVTQSSRYLVKRTGEKVFLECVQDMDHENMFWYRQDPGLGLRLIYFSYDVKMKEKGDIPEGYSVSREKKERFSLILESASTNQTSMYLCASRDSVRTVSPSTDTQYFGPGTRLTVL.

The CDR3 loop reads CASSYANSPLHF. In DNA form, the CDR3 reads TGTGCCAGCAGTTACGCTAATTCACCCCTCCACTTT. This rearrangement joins TRBV6-6 to TRBJ1-6; D not resolved. Looked up from germline, CDR1 is MNHNY and CDR2 is SVGAGI (reference sequence). This CDR3 has 12 residues. Trimming shortened V by 2 bases and J by 6 bases, and 2 bases separated the two germline ends.

The sample holds many counts of this clonotype. This rearrangement joins TRBV27 to TRBJ2-1, with TRBD2 as a possible D gene (5 bases). Trimming stripped 4 bases from V and 7 bases from J, with 17 bases between. The CDR3 spans 15 residues. Germline assignment: CDR1 MNHEY and CDR2 SMNVEV (reference sequence). The CDR3 nucleotides are TGTGCCAGCAGTTCCCAGATCCGGACGGGAAATGAGCAGTTCTTC. Amino acid sequence: CASSSQIRTGNEQFF.

This clonotype was picked up many times. The chain combines TRBV19 with TRBJ1-1; D remains unclear. Germline V CDR1 and CDR2: LNHDA, SQIVND (reference sequence). CDR3 length: 14 amino acids. Deletions cut 8 bases from V and 8 bases from J, with 21 bases between. The CDR3 reads CASRFMGGEIEAFF. DNA for the CDR3: TGTGCCAGTCGTTTTATGGGCGGGGAAATCGAAGCTTTCTTT. Full variable domain (remainder filled in from reference TRBV19 and TRBJ1-1): DGGITQSPKYLFRKEGQNVTLSCEQNLNHDAMYWYRQDPGQGLRLIYYSQIVNDFQKGDIAEGYSVSREKKESFPLTVTSAQKNPTAFYLCASRFMGGEIEAFFGQGTRLTVV.

This clonotype was picked up many times. The chain recombines TRBV7-9 with TRBJ1-5; D not resolved. Trimming left V 0 bases short and J 1 base short, with 7 bases between. The CDR3 covers 15 residues. Germline-derived CDR1 and CDR2 are SEHNR and FQNEAQ (reference sequence). This CDR3 reads CASSLARGSNQPQHF. CDR3 DNA sequence: TGTGCCAGCAGCTTAGCGCGAGGAAGCAATCAGCCCCAGCATTTT.